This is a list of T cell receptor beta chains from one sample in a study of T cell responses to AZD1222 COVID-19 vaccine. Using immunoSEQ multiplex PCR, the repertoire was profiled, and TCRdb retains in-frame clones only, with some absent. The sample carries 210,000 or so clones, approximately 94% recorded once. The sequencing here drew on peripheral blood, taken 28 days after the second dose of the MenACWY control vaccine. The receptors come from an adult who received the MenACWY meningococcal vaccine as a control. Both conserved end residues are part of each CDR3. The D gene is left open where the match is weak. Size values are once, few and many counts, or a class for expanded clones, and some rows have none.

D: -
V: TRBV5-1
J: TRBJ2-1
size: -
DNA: TGCGCCAGCAGCCTGGCCGGGGTAGATGAGCAGTTCTTC
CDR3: CASSLAGVDEQFF

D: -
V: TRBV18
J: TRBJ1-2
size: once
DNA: TGTGCCAGCTCACAAACCCCGGGGTCAGAAGCCTATGGCTACACCTTC
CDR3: CASSQTPGSEAYGYTF

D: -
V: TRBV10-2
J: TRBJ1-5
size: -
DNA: TGCGCCAGCAGTGAAGATGGCCAGGGCAATCAGCCCCAGCATTTT
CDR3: CASSEDGQGNQPQHF

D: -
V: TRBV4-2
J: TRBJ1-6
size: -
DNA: TGTGCCAGCAGCCAAGATGCCAGGCCCAAGAGTCCCCTCCACTTT
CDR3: CASSQDARPKSPLHF

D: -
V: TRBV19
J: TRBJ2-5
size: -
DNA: TGTGCCAGTAGTATAGGCGGGACAGTCCAAGAGACCCAGTACTTC
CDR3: CASSIGGTVQETQYF

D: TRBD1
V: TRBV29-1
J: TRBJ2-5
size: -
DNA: TGCAGCGTGGGGACAGGGGTAGGGGAGACCCAGTACTTC
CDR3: CSVGTGVGETQYF

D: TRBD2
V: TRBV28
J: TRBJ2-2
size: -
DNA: TGTGCCAGCAGTTTAGTTGGGGGGGATACCAACACCGGGGAGCTGTTTTTT
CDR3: CASSLVGGDTNTGELFF

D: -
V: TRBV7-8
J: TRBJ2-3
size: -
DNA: TGTGCCAGCAGCTTCTTGGGGGGAGATACGCAGTATTTT
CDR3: CASSFLGGDTQYF

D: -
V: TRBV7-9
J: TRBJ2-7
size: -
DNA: TGTGCCAGCAGCGGGAAATCCTACGAGCAGTACTTC
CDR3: CASSGKSYEQYF

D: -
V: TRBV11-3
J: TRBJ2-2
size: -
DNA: TGTGCCAGCAGCCCGCTGTCCACCACCGGGGAGCTGTTTTTT
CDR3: CASSPLSTTGELFF